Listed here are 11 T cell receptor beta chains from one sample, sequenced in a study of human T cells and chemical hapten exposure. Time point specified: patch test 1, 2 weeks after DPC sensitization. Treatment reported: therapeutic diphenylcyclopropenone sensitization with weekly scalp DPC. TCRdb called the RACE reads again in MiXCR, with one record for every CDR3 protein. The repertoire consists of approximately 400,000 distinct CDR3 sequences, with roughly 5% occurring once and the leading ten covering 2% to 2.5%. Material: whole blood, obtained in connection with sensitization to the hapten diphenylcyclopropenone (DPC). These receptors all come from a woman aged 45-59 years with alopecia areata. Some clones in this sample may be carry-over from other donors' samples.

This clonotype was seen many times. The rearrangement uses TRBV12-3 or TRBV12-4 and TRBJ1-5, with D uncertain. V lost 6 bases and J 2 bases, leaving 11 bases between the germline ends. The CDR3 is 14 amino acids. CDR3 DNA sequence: TGTGCCAGCAGCCCTTCTAGGGGCAATCAGCCCCAGCATTTT. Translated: CASSPSRGNQPQHF.

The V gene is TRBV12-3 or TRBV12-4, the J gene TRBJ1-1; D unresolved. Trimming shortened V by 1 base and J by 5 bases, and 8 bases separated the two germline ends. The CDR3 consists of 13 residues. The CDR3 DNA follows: TGTGCCAGCAGTTTAGAAGAGGGAACTGAAGCTTTCTTT. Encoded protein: CASSLEEGTEAFF.

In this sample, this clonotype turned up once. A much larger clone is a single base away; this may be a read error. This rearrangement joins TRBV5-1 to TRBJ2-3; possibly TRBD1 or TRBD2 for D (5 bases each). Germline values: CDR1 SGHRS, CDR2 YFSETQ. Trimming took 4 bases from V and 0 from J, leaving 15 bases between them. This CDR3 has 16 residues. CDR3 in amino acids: CASSIGTETSTDTQYF. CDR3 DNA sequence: TGCGCCAGCAGCATCGGGACGGAGACTAGCACAGATACGCAGTATTTT.

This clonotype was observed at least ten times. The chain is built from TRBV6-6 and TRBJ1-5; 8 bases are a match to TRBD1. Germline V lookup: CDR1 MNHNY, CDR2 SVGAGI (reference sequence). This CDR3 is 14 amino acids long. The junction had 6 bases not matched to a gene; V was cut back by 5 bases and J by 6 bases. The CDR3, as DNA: TGTGCCAGCAGTGCCTCACAGGGGGGTCAGCCCCAGCATTTT. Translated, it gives CASSASQGGQPQHF.

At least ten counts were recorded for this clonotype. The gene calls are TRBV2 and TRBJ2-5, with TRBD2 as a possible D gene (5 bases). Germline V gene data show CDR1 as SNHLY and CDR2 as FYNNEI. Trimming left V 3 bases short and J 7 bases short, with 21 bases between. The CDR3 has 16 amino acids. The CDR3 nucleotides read TGTGCCAGCAGTGAGGGAGTTGACCCCCGGGCGGGGACCCAGTACTTC. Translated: CASSEGVDPRAGTQYF.

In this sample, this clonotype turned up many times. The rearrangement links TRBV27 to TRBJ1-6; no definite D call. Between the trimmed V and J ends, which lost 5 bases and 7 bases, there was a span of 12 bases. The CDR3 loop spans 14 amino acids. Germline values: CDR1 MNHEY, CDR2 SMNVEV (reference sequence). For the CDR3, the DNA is TGTGCCAGCAGTCCCCTCTCAAGCAATTCACCCCTCCACTTT. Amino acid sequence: CASSPLSSNSPLHF.

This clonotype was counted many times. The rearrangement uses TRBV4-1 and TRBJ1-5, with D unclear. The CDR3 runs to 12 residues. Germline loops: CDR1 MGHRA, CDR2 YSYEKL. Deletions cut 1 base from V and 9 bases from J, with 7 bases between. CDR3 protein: CASSQAGRPQHF. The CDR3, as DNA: TGCGCCAGCAGCCAAGCGGGGAGGCCCCAGCATTTT.

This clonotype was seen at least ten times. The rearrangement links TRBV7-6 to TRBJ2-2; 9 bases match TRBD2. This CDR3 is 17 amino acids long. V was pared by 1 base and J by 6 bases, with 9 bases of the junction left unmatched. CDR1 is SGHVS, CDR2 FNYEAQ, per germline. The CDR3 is CASSLGSGASGAGELFF. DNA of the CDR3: TGTGCCAGCAGCTTAGGGTCGGGAGCTAGCGGGGCCGGGGAGCTGTTTTTT.

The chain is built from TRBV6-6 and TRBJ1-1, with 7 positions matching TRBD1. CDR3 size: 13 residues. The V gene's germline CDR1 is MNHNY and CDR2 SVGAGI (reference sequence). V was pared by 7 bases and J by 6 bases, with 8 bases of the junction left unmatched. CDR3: CASTYLGGPEAFF. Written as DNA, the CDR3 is TGTGCCAGCACTTATCTAGGGGGCCCTGAAGCTTTCTTT.

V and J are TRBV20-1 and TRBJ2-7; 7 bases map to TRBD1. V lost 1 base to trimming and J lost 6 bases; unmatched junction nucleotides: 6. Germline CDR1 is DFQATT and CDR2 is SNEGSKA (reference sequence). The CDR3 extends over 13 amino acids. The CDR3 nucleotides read TGCAGTGCTAGAGCAGGGGGTGACCTCGAGCAGTACTTC. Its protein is CSARAGGDLEQYF.

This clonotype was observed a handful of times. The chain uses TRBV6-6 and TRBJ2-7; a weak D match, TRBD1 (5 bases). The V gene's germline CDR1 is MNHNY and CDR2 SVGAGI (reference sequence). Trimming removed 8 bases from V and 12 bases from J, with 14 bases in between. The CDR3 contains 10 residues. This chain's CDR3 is CASGQGPLYF. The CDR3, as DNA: TGTGCCAGCGGCCAGGGCCCATTGTACTTC.